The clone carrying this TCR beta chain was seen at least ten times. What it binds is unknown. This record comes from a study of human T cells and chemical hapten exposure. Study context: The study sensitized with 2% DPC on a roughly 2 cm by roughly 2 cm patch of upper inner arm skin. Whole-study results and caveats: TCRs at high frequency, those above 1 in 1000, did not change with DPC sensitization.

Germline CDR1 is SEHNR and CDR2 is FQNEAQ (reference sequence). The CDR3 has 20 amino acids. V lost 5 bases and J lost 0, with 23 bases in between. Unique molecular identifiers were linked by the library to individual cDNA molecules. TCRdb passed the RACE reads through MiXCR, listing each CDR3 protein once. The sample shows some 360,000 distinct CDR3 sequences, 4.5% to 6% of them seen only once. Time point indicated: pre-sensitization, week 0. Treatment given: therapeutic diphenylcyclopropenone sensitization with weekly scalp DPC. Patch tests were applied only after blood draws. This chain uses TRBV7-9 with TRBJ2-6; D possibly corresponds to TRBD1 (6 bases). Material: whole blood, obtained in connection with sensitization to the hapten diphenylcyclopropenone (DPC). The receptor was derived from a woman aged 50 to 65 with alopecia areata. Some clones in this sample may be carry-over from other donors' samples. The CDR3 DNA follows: TGTGCCAGCAGCGGCCAGGGGCCCCTACTCATTCGCTCTGGGGCCAACGTCCTGACTTTC. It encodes CASSGQGPLLIRSGANVLTF.